The clone carrying this T cell receptor (beta chain) showed up just once. Profiling relied on immunoSEQ multiplex PCR, and the TCRdb table lists in-frame clones only, not all of them. The table shows 350,000 to 400,000 clones, with more than 75% occurring only once. Per the germline V gene, CDR1 is SGHKS and CDR2 is YYEKEE (reference sequence). The CDR3 spans 13 residues. Trimming shortened V by 7 bases and J by 8 bases, and 16 bases separated the two germline ends. The sample comes from a study of blood T cell repertoires in COVID-19. Study information: Some COVID-19 samples were acute and others convalescent; all came from the United States, Italy and Spain.

Participants reported their clinical history, and cohort assignment relied on those reports. The sequenced sample was PBMCs or T cells enriched from blood (not recorded which). This chain uses TRBV5-5 with TRBJ2-1; D perhaps matches TRBD2 (6 bases). The sequence derives from a woman younger than 30 who had recovered from COVID-19. Written as DNA, the CDR3 is TGTGCCAGCCGCCGGGACTCCACCGATGAGCAGTTCTTC. Residues: CASRRDSTDEQFF.